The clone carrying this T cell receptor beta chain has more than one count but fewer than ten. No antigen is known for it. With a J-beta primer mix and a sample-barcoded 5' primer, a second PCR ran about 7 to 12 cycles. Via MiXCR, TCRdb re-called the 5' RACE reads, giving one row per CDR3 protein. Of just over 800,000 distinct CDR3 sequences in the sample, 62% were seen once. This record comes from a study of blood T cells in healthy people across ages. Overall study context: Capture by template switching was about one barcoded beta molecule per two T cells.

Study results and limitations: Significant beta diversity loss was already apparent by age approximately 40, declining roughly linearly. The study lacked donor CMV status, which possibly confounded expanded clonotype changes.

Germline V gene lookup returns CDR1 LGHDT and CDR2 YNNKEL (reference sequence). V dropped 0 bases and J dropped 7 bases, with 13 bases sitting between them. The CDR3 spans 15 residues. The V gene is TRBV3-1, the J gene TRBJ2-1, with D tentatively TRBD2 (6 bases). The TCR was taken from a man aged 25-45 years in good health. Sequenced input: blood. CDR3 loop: CASSQEILGRNEQFF. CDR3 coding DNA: TGTGCCAGCAGCCAAGAGATTCTAGGGAGGAATGAGCAGTTCTTC.